What follows are 14 T cell receptor beta chains derived from one specimen sequenced in a study of regulatory T cells in long-lasting Graves disease. Specified time point: newly diagnosed GD, antithyroid drugs for less than 3 months. PBMCs provided the RNA from which the TCR library was made. Construction of TCR beta libraries relied on iRepertoire HTBI primers and on Arm-PCR targeting CDR3 regions. TCRdb re-derived calls from the multiplex PCR reads in MiXCR, one entry per CDR3 protein. This sample has 390,000 or so distinct CDR3 sequences, with over 9.5% found just once. This sample was shared with a second study, whose subject was T cells in Graves' hyperthyroidism and ophthalmopathy.

Specimen: peripheral blood mononuclear cells (PBMCs), collected at new diagnosis, from a patient treated with antithyroid drugs. Source of these receptors: a woman under 30 with Graves disease.

This clonotype was detected many times. This rearrangement joins TRBV5-1 to TRBJ2-6, with a weak D call TRBD1 (6 bases). The CDR3 totals 18 residues. Per germline, CDR1 SGHRS and CDR2 YFSETQ. The V gene lost 2 bases and the J gene lost 0 bases, with 15 bases spanning the gap. DNA for the CDR3: TGCGCCAGCAGCTTCAGGGGCGGCCCTCTCTCTGGGGCCAACGTCCTGACTTTC. Its translation: CASSFRGGPLSGANVLTF.

This clonotype has ten or more counts. The V call is TRBV4-1, the J call TRBJ1-2; 8 bases agree with TRBD1. V gave up 0 bases and J gave up 0 bases; unmatched junction bases: 0. This CDR3 is built from 15 residues. CDR1 is MGHRA, CDR2 YSYEKL, per germline. The DNA of the CDR3 is TGCGCCAGCAGCCAAGAGGACAGGGCTAACTATGGCTACACCTTC. This sequence encodes CASSQEDRANYGYTF.

Regarding this clonotype: It differs at one base from a far larger clone, so likely a read error. The chain uses TRBV6-2 or TRBV6-3 and TRBJ2-7; TRBD2 might be the D (5 bases). Germline V lookup: CDR1 MNHEY, CDR2 SVGEGT. The CDR3 length is 16 residues. Trimming removed 8 bases at V and 7 bases at J, with 27 bases between. In DNA, the CDR3 is TGTGCCAGCGGTTTATTATTGCCCCTGACTACTAGTGAGCAGTACTTC. Translated: CASGLLLPLTTSEQYF.

There are a few counts of this clonotype. This chain uses TRBV13 with TRBJ2-7; 8 bases are a match to TRBD1. Per germline, CDR1 PRHDT and CDR2 FYEKMQ (reference sequence). J gave up 7 bases and V 5 bases, and 4 bases lay outside the gene matches. This CDR3 has 12 residues. Here the CDR3 DNA reads TGTGCCAGCAGCACCAGGACAGGGGAGCAGTACGTC. Protein product: CASSTRTGEQYV.

This clonotype has only a few counts. This rearrangement joins TRBV5-1 to TRBJ2-7; D unresolved. The V and J ends lost 4 bases and 4 bases respectively, with 12 bases between them. This CDR3 spans 13 amino acids. The germline V gene has CDR1 SGHRS and CDR2 YFSETQ. The DNA of the CDR3 is TGCGCCAGCAGCCCAGACTTGGTTTACGAGCAGTACTTC. This translates into CASSPDLVYEQYF.

This clonotype was counted ten times or more. The chain recombines TRBV7-2 with TRBJ2-1, with D perhaps matching TRBD2 (7 bases). This CDR3 has 14 residues. The germline gives CDR1 SGHTA, CDR2 FQGNSA. Trimming left V 3 bases short and J 12 bases short, with 18 bases between. The CDR3: CASSFSPRGGWQFF. The DNA for the CDR3 is TGTGCCAGCAGCTTTAGTCCTAGGGGGGGGTGGCAGTTCTTC.

Ten or more counts support this clonotype. The genes are TRBV28 and TRBJ2-3; the D is unclear. Trimming cost V 5 bases and J 4 bases, with 13 bases left between them. CDR1 is MDHEN, CDR2 SYDVKM, per germline. The CDR3 is 14 residues long. In nucleotides, the CDR3 is TGTGCCAGCAGTCCATCGGGTGAGGCAGATACGCAGTATTTT. It is translated as CASSPSGEADTQYF.

This clonotype was found many times. The rearrangement joins TRBV12-3 or TRBV12-4 to TRBJ1-2; D gene ambiguous. CDR3 size: 15 residues. The germline V and J ends were trimmed by 3 bases and 0 bases, with 11 bases remaining between them. The CDR3 protein is CASSLVVETNYGYTF. DNA of the CDR3: TGTGCCAGCAGTTTGGTGGTTGAGACTAACTATGGCTACACCTTC.

The genes are TRBV11-2 and TRBJ2-1; D remains unclear. This CDR3 region has 15 residues. Trimming removed 4 bases from V and 2 bases from J, with 12 bases in between. Germline CDR1 is SGHAT and CDR2 is FQNNGV. The CDR3, as DNA: TGTGCCAGCAGCTCTCAAATCTCAGCCTACAATGAGCAGTTCTTC. It encodes CASSSQISAYNEQFF.

V and J are TRBV20-1 and TRBJ1-2; D uncertain. In germline, CDR1 is DFQATT, CDR2 SNEGSKA (reference sequence). The CDR3 consists of 11 residues. Trimming left V 7 bases short and J 7 bases short, with 13 bases between. The CDR3 is CSGGAGGGYTF. CDR3 in DNA: TGCAGTGGAGGAGCGGGTGGTGGCTACACCTTC.

Concerning this clonotype: A read error may be the cause here, since a much bigger clone is one base away. The V call is TRBV11-2, the J call TRBJ2-3, with TRBD1 matching 7 bases. Germline V gene data show CDR1 as SGHAT and CDR2 as FQNNGV. V gave up 5 bases and J gave up 4 bases; unmatched junction bases: 6. The CDR3 runs 14 residues. The CDR3 nucleotides are TGTGCCAGCAGCGAGGGGGCGCGAGCAGATACGCAGTATTTT. Its protein product is CASSEGARADTQYF.

Only a few counts were recorded for this clonotype. CDR3 DNA sequence: TGTGCCAGCAGCCCGTGGGGGGGGCCGCGAGATACGCAGTATTTT. This encodes CASSPWGGPRDTQYF. The rearrangement uses TRBV3-1 and TRBJ2-3; perhaps TRBD2 as D (7 bases). CDR1 is LGHDT and CDR2 is YNNKEL in the germline V gene (reference sequence). V lost 4 bases and J lost 5, with 16 bases in between. This CDR3 contains 15 residues.

This clonotype was observed a few times. One base away lies a much larger clone, so this may be a sequencing read error. The chain couples TRBV11-2 to TRBJ2-3, with D perhaps matching TRBD2 (6 bases). Trimming removed 4 bases from V and 3 bases from J, with 20 bases in between. Per the germline V gene, CDR1 is SGHAT and CDR2 is FQNNGV. CDR3 size: 17 residues. CDR3 sequence (DNA): TGTGCCAGCAGCTCCCGAACCGCACGCGGAGGGACAGATACGCAGTATTTT. Its translation: CASSSRTARGGTDTQYF.

This clonotype was recorded many times. This sequence joins TRBV13 and TRBJ2-3; no clear D. With 5 bases removed from V and 7 bases from J, the gap between germline ends came to 16 bases. Germline V gives CDR1 PRHDT, CDR2 FYEKMQ (reference sequence). The CDR3 loop spans 14 amino acids. The CDR3 reads CASSPWGRLHTQYF. The DNA of the CDR3 is TGTGCCAGCAGCCCTTGGGGTCGGCTCCATACGCAGTATTTT.